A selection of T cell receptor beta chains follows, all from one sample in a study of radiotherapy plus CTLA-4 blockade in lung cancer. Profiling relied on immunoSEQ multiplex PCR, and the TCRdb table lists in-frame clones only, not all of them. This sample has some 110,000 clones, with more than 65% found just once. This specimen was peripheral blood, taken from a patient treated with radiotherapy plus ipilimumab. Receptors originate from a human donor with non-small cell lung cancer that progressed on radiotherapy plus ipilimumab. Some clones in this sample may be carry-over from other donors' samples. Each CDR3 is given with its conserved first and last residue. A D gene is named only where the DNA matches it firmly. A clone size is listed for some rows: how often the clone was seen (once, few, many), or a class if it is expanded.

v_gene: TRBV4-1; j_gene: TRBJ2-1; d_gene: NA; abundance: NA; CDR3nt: TGCGCCAGCAGCCTGCGTTTGGGGCAGGCCAATGAGCAGTTCTTC; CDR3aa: CASSLRLGQANEQFF
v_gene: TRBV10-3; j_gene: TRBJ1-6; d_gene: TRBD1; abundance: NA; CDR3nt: TGTGCCATCAGTGCGACAGGGGATTCACCCCTCCACTTT; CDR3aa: CAISATGDSPLHF
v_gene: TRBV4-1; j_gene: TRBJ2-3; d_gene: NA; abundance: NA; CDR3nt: TGCGCCAGCAGCCAAGAGGCTAGGTCAGATACGCAGTATTTT; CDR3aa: CASSQEARSDTQYF
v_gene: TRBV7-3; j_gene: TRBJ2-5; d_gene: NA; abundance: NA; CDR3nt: TGTGCCAGCAGCAAAGGGGCGGCCTCGCAGCAAGAGACCCAGTACTTC; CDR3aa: CASSKGAASQQETQYF
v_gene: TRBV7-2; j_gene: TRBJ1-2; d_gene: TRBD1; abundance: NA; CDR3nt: TGTGCCAGCAGCTTCGAGAGGACAGGGGGGCACTATGGCTACACCTTC; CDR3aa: CASSFERTGGHYGYTF
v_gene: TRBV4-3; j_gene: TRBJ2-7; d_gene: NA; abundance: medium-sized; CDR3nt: TGCGCCAGCAGCCAAGTCTGGGCAGGGAGCGAGCAGTACTTC; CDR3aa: CASSQVWAGSEQYF
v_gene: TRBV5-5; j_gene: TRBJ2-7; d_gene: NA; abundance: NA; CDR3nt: TGTGCCAGCAGCTTCAGGGACTCCTACGAGCAGTACTTC; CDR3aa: CASSFRDSYEQYF
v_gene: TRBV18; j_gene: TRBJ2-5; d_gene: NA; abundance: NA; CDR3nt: TGTGCCAGCTCACCCGGCCAAGAGACCCAGTACTTC; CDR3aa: CASSPGQETQYF
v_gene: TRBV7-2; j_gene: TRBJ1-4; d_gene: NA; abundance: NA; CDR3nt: TGTGCCAGCAGCCCAGGGTACCGTAATGAAAAACTGTTTTTT; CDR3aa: CASSPGYRNEKLFF
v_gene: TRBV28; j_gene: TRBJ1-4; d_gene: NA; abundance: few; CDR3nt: TGTGCCAGCAGTGAACACTCAACTAATGAAAAACTGTTTTTT; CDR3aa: CASSEHSTNEKLFF
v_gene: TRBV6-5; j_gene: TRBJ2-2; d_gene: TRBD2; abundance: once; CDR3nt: TGTGCCACCGCACTCGGGACTAGCGTACGCGGGGAGCTGTTTTTT; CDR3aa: CATALGTSVRGELFF
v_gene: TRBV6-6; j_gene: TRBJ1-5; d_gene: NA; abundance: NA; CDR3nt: TGTGCCAGCAGTACGTCCCTTAGCAATCAGCCCCAGCATTTT; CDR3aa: CASSTSLSNQPQHF
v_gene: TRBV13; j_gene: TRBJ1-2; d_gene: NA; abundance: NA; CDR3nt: TGTGCCAGCAGCTTAGGGACCCTCTATGGCTACACCTTC; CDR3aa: CASSLGTLYGYTF
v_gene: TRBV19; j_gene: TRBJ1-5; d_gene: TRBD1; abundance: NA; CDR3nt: TGTGCCAGTCGGGACAGGCCATCTAGCAATCAGCCCCAGCATTTT; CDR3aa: CASRDRPSSNQPQHF
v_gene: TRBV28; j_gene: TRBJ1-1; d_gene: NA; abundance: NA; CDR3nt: TGTGCCAGCAGTTTGACAGCTCGCCCGAACACTGAAGCTTTCTTT; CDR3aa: CASSLTARPNTEAFF
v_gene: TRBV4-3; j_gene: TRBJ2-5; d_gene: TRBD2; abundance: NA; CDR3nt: TGCGCCAGCAGCCAAGGCTCCCGGGGGGTTGGGGAGACCCAGTACTTC; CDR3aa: CASSQGSRGVGETQYF
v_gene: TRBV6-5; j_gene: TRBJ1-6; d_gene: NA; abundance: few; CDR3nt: TGTGCCAGCAGTTACTCGAACGATTCACCCCTCCACTTT; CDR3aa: CASSYSNDSPLHF
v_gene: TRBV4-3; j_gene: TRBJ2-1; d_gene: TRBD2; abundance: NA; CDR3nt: TGCGCCAGCAGCCAAAACGGGGGGGCCTACAATGAGCAGTTCTTC; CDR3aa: CASSQNGGAYNEQFF
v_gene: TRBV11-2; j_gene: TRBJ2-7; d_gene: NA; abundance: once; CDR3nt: TGTGCCAGCAGCTTAATTTCCGAGCAGTACTTC; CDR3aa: CASSLISEQYF
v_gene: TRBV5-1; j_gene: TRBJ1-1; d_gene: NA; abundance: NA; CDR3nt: TGCGCCAGCACCCCGGGGGGGACTGAAGCTTTCTTT; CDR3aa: CASTPGGTEAFF
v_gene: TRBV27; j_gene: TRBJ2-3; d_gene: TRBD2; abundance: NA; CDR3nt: TGTGCCAGCAGAAGATCCCCCCGGACTAGCGGAAGCACAGATACGCAGTATTTT; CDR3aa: CASRRSPRTSGSTDTQYF
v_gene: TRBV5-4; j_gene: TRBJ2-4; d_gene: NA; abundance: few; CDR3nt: TGTGCCAGCAGCTTGAAGTACGTCAGGGGCCGAGCCAAAAACATTCAGTACTTC; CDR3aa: CASSLKYVRGRAKNIQYF
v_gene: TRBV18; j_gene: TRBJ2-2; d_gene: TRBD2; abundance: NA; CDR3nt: TGTGCCAGCTCACCAGCACGGGGGGGCACCGGGGAGCTGTTTTTT; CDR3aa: CASSPARGGTGELFF
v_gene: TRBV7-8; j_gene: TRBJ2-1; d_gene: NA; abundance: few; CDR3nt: TGTGCCAGCAGCTTAGGACTCACCTCATTCTCCTACAATGAGCAGTTCTTC; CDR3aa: CASSLGLTSFSYNEQFF
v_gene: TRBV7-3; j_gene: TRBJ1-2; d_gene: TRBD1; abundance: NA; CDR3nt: TGTGCCAGCAGCCCCGGGACAGGGAGGGGCTACACCTTC; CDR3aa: CASSPGTGRGYTF
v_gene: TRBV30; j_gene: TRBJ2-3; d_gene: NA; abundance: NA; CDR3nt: TGTGCCACAGACAGGATTTTCACAGATACGCAGTATTTT; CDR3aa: CATDRIFTDTQYF
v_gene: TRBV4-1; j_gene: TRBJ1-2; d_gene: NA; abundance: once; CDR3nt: TGCGCCAGCAGCATGCGTGCGAACCGAAAGACCTATGGCTACACCTTC; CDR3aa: CASSMRANRKTYGYTF
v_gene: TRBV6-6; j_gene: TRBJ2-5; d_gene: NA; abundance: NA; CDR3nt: TGTGCCAGCAGTTACGACCTCCCAGGGGGGGAGACCCAGTACTTC; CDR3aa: CASSYDLPGGETQYF
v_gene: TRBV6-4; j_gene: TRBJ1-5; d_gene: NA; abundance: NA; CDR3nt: TGTGCCAGCAGGAGGGGTAGGGGCAATCAGCCCCAGCATTTT; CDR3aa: CASRRGRGNQPQHF
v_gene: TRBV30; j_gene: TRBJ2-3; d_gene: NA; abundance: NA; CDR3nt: TGTGCCTGGAGTGCCGGATCCGGCTCAGATACGCAGTATTTT; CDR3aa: CAWSAGSGSDTQYF
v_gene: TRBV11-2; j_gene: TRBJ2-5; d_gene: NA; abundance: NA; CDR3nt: TGTGCCAGCACCTCAACAGCAGGCAGACCCAAGTACCAAGAGACCCAGTACTTC; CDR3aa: CASTSTAGRPKYQETQYF
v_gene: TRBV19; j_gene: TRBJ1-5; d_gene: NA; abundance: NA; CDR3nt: TGTGCCAGTAGCCGACAGTGGGGGGTTAGCAATCAGCCCCAGCATTTT; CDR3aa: CASSRQWGVSNQPQHF
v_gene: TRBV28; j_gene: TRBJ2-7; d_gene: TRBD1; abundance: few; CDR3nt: TGTGCCAGCAGTTCACAGGGGTGGAACAGAATCTCCTACGAGCAGTACTTC; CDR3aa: CASSSQGWNRISYEQYF
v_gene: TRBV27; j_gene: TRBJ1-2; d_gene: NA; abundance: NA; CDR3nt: TGTGCCAGCAGTCACAGGGACTACTATGGCTACACCTTC; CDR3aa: CASSHRDYYGYTF
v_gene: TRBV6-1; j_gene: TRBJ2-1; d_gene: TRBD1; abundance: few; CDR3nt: TGTGCCAGCAGTGTAAATAGTGGGACAGGAAGCTCCTACAATGAGCAGTTCTTC; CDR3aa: CASSVNSGTGSSYNEQFF
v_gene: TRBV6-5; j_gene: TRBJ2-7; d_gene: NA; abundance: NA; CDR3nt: TGTGCCAGCAGTTACACGAGGGGATCCTACGAGCAGTACTTC; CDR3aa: CASSYTRGSYEQYF
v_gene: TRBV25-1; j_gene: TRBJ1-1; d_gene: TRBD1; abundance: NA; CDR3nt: TGTGCCAGCAGCGAACCAGGGGGGCGCCGCACTGAAGCTTTCTTT; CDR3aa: CASSEPGGRRTEAFF
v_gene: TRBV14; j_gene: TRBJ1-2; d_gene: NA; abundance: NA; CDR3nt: TGTGCCAGCAGCCCGTCAGGGGTAGGGTATGGCTACACCTTC; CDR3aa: CASSPSGVGYGYTF
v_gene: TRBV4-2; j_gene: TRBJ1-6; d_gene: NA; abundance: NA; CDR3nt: TGTGCCAGCAGCCAAGTTGCCGGCAACTCCTATAATTCACCCCTCCACTTT; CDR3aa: CASSQVAGNSYNSPLHF
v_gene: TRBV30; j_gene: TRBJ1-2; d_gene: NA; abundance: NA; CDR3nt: TGTGCCTTTTGGACAGACGTAAACTATGGCTACACCTTC; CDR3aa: CAFWTDVNYGYTF
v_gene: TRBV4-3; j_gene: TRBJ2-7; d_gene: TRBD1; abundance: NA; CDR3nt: TGCGCCAGCAGCCGGGACAGGGGTGTCGAGCAGTACTTC; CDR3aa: CASSRDRGVEQYF
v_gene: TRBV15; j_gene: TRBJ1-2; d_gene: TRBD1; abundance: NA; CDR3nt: TGTGCCACCAGCTCCCTGGCAGGGGGTGGCGGGGGCTACACCTTC; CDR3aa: CATSSLAGGGGGYTF
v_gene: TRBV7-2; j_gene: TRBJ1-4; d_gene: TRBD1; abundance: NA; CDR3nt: TGTGCCAGCAGCGAAGCGGGACAGCCTAATGAAAAACTGTTTTTT; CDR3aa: CASSEAGQPNEKLFF
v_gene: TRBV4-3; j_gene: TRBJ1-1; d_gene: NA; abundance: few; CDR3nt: TGCGCCAGCAGCCAAGGCCTCGGGCGGGCGGACACTGAAGCTTTCTTT; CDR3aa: CASSQGLGRADTEAFF
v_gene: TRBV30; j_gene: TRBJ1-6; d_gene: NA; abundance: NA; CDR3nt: TGTGCCTGGGGTGGCGAACGACTGAATTCACCCCTCCACTTT; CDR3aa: CAWGGERLNSPLHF
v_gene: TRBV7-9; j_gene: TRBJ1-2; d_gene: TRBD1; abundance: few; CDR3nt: TGTGCCAGCAGCTTAGCGAGGCAGGGGGCCTACACCTTC; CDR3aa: CASSLARQGAYTF